This is a list of T cell receptor beta chains from one sample in a study of T cells after yellow fever vaccination. TCRdb re-derived calls from the 5' RACE reads in MiXCR, one entry per CDR3 protein. The profile shows 300,000 to 400,000 distinct CDR3 sequences, more than 8.5% of them singletons. The sequenced sample was PBMCs, obtained on the day of the first yellow fever vaccination. The receptors were gathered from a man aged 18 to 29 who received the YFV17D yellow fever vaccine. CDR3s include the opening cysteine and the closing phenylalanine or tryptophan. The order of the fields is clone size, J gene, D gene, V gene, CDR3 protein, CDR3 DNA. D genes are given only for firm matches. Rows give clone size only sometimes, using once, few, many, or a class for an expanded clone.

few | TRBJ2-6 | TRBD1 | TRBV6-5 | CASSYLGTGRSGANVLTF | TGTGCCAGCAGTTACCTCGGGACAGGCCGCTCTGGGGCCAACGTCCTGACTTTC
few | TRBJ2-5 | TRBD2 | TRBV20-1 | CSATPTGLGLSETQYF | TGCAGTGCAACCCCGACGGGACTAGGACTGTCAGAGACCCAGTACTTC
- | TRBJ2-6 | - | TRBV5-1 | CASSPRQSSGANVLTF | TGCGCCAGCAGCCCAAGACAGAGCTCTGGGGCCAACGTCCTGACTTTC
- | TRBJ2-5 | - | TRBV6-1 | CASSADRTTKTQYF | TGTGCCAGCAGTGCCGACAGGACCACAAAGACCCAGTACTTC
many | TRBJ1-2 | - | TRBV7-9 | CASSLPGIYGYTF | TGTGCCAGCAGCTTGCCAGGCATCTATGGCTACACCTTC
few | TRBJ2-5 | TRBD2 | TRBV11-2 | CASSSWGLAGTYQETQYF | TGTGCCAGCAGCTCTTGGGGACTAGCGGGGACGTACCAAGAGACCCAGTACTTC
few | TRBJ1-5 | - | TRBV21-1 | CASSVPHFRNQPQHF | TGTGCCAGCAGCGTCCCGCATTTTCGCAATCAGCCCCAGCATTTT
few | TRBJ1-2 | - | TRBV3-1 | CASSLEQRGYGYTF | TGTGCCAGCAGCCTGGAACAGCGCGGATATGGCTACACCTTC
few | TRBJ2-4 | - | TRBV18 | CASSKPGRVLAKNIQYF | TGTGCCAGCTCGAAACCGGGCAGGGTCTTGGCCAAAAACATTCAGTACTTC
- | TRBJ2-5 | - | TRBV4-1 | CASSQDTGGGTQYF | TGCGCCAGCAGCCAAGATACCGGAGGGGGGACCCAGTACTTC
few | TRBJ1-6 | - | TRBV6-1 | CASRLFRGGGGYNSPLHF | TGTGCCAGCAGACTTTTTCGGGGGGGCGGAGGCTATAATTCACCCCTCCACTTT
- | TRBJ1-2 | - | TRBV4-1 | CASSQELRQGWWGYTF | TGCGCCAGCAGCCAAGAACTAAGGCAGGGATGGTGGGGCTACACCTTC
many | TRBJ1-5 | - | TRBV7-8 | CASSPDGINQPQHF | TGTGCCAGCAGCCCGGACGGAATCAATCAGCCCCAGCATTTT
- | TRBJ2-1 | - | TRBV20-1 | CSASEGIGYNEQFF | TGCAGTGCTTCTGAGGGTATCGGTTACAATGAGCAGTTCTTC
- | TRBJ2-3 | TRBD1 | TRBV5-1 | CASSSRQGWPPNTQYF | TGCGCCAGCAGCTCCCGACAGGGATGGCCCCCCAATACGCAGTATTTT
- | TRBJ1-6 | TRBD1 | TRBV30 | CAWITPGQGSHF | TGTGCCTGGATTACCCCCGGACAGGGTTCTCACTTT
many | TRBJ2-1 | TRBD2 | TRBV4-3 | CASSQEAGETPPYNEQFF | TGCGCCAGCAGCCAAGAGGCGGGAGAGACGCCACCCTACAATGAGCAGTTCTTC
- | TRBJ2-5 | - | TRBV7-8 | CASSLTDPLEETQYF | TGTGCCAGCAGCTTAACCGACCCTCTGGAGGAGACCCAGTACTTC
- | TRBJ2-3 | TRBD2 | TRBV7-2 | CASSSRSGGARDTQYF | TGTGCCAGCAGCTCACGGAGCGGGGGGGCCAGAGATACGCAGTATTTT
few | TRBJ2-3 | - | TRBV5-8 | CASSLDDGTDTQYF | TGTGCCAGCAGCTTGGACGACGGTACAGATACGCAGTATTTT
- | TRBJ2-5 | - | TRBV2 | CASSEGFGRQAEETQYF | TGTGCCAGCAGTGAAGGATTCGGGCGGCAGGCAGAAGAGACCCAGTACTTC
few | TRBJ2-6 | - | TRBV20-1 | CSASQGPLYSGANVLTF | TGCAGTGCTAGTCAGGGGCCCTTATACTCTGGGGCCAACGTCCTGACTTTC
few | TRBJ1-1 | TRBD1 | TRBV6-1 | CASSPLGQGGKAFF | TGTGCCAGCAGTCCCCTCGGACAGGGTGGGAAGGCTTTCTTT
few | TRBJ2-7 | TRBD2 | TRBV4-3 | CASSQEEAGGYEQYF | TGCGCCAGCAGCCAAGAAGAGGCGGGGGGCTACGAGCAGTACTTC
many | TRBJ2-5 | TRBD2 | TRBV28 | CASSLGYAGEETQYF | TGTGCCAGCAGTTTAGGATACGCGGGGGAAGAGACCCAGTACTTC
few | TRBJ2-7 | TRBD2 | TRBV20-1 | CSASGGGGAREQYF | TGCAGTGCTAGCGGGGGGGGAGGGGCGCGGGAGCAGTACTTC
- | TRBJ2-4 | TRBD1 | TRBV9 | CASSRQGRDIQYF | TGTGCCAGCAGCCGACAGGGTCGAGACATTCAGTACTTC
- | TRBJ1-1 | - | TRBV6-5 | CASSLINKGTEAFF | TGTGCCAGCAGTTTGATAAACAAAGGGACCGAAGCTTTCTTT
few | TRBJ2-7 | TRBD1 | TRBV9 | CASSAFLGETGAGEQYF | TGTGCCAGCAGCGCCTTCCTGGGGGAGACAGGGGCCGGTGAGCAGTACTTC
- | TRBJ1-4 | - | TRBV27 | CASSPLNRATNEKLFF | TGTGCCAGCAGTCCTTTGAACAGGGCAACTAATGAAAAACTGTTTTTT
few | TRBJ1-2 | - | TRBV6-2/TRBV6-3 | CASRTLTDGYTF | TGTGCCAGCAGGACACTGACGGATGGCTACACCTTC
few | TRBJ1-5 | - | TRBV5-1 | CASSSDPDQPQHF | TGCGCCAGCAGCTCCGACCCTGATCAGCCCCAGCATTTT
many | TRBJ2-4 | - | TRBV20-1 | CSASDFLGGLAKNIQYF | TGCAGTGCTAGTGACTTCTTGGGGGGACTAGCCAAAAACATTCAGTACTTC
few | TRBJ2-3 | TRBD2 | TRBV2 | CASTRLAGGPDTQYF | TGTGCCAGCACCAGGCTAGCGGGGGGGCCAGATACGCAGTATTTT
- | TRBJ1-6 | - | TRBV27 | CASSDRTAYVDSPLHF | TGTGCCAGCAGTGACAGGACAGCGTACGTTGATTCACCCCTCCACTTT
- | TRBJ2-1 | - | TRBV14 | CASSQVVRESSYNEQFF | TGTGCCAGCAGCCAAGTCGTCAGGGAAAGCTCCTACAATGAGCAGTTCTTC
many | TRBJ2-3 | - | TRBV7-9 | CASSLEGHTDTQYF | TGTGCCAGCAGCCTAGAGGGGCACACAGATACGCAGTATTTT
- | TRBJ2-4 | TRBD1 | TRBV5-1 | CASSLTGGANIQYF | TGCGCCAGCAGCTTGACAGGGGGCGCGAACATTCAGTACTTC
few | TRBJ1-2 | TRBD1 | TRBV7-2 | CASSRDRGEGYTF | TGTGCCAGCAGCAGAGACAGGGGGGAAGGCTACACCTTC
few | TRBJ2-3 | TRBD2 | TRBV4-2 | CASSQDPPAGATDTQYF | TGTGCCAGCAGCCAAGATCCCCCAGCGGGGGCCACAGATACGCAGTATTTT
few | TRBJ2-4 | - | TRBV20-1 | CRAGLPWYF | TGCAGGGCCGGGCTTCCATGGTACTTC
many | TRBJ2-5 | - | TRBV5-1 | CASSLGTTKETQYF | TGCGCCAGCAGCTTGGGGACTACTAAAGAGACCCAGTACTTC
- | TRBJ2-1 | - | TRBV15 | CATKVGSRLSSYNEQFF | TGTGCCACCAAGGTCGGTTCGCGATTGAGCTCCTACAATGAGCAGTTCTTC
many | TRBJ1-2 | - | TRBV4-1 | CASSRTSEGDYGYTF | TGCGCCAGCAGCCGCACATCGGAAGGAGACTATGGCTACACCTTC
- | TRBJ1-5 | TRBD1 | TRBV7-2 | CASSLRTGEFQPQHF | TGTGCCAGCAGCCTAAGGACAGGGGAGTTTCAGCCCCAGCATTTT
few | TRBJ1-1 | - | TRBV6-1 | CASSEAQGTTEAFF | TGTGCCAGCAGTGAAGCCCAAGGGACCACTGAAGCTTTCTTT
- | TRBJ2-1 | - | TRBV5-1 | CASSLRQGGNEQFF | TGCGCCAGCAGCTTGAGACAGGGAGGGAATGAGCAGTTCTTC
few | TRBJ1-5 | TRBD1 | TRBV6-2/TRBV6-3 | CASSELPTGGLGQPQHF | TGTGCCAGCAGTGAGCTCCCGACAGGGGGCTTGGGTCAGCCCCAGCATTTT
many | TRBJ2-1 | TRBD1 | TRBV12-3/TRBV12-4 | CASSPSGTGGQQRQFF | TGTGCCAGCAGTCCATCCGGGACAGGGGGACAGCAGAGGCAGTTCTTC
- | TRBJ1-1 | TRBD1 | TRBV28 | CASSGDRAGRSEAFF | TGTGCCAGCAGCGGCGACAGGGCCGGTAGATCTGAAGCTTTCTTT
few | TRBJ2-1 | - | TRBV5-1 | CASSLPRSSGGNEQFF | TGCGCCAGCAGCTTACCCAGATCAAGTGGTGGGAATGAGCAGTTCTTC
- | TRBJ1-1 | TRBD1 | TRBV7-9 | CASSLSTGGSTEAFF | TGTGCCAGCAGCTTATCGACAGGGGGAAGTACTGAAGCTTTCTTT
few | TRBJ1-2 | - | TRBV20-1 | CSAGQPYYGYTF | TGCAGCGCGGGGCAGCCTTACTATGGCTACACCTTC
few | TRBJ2-2 | TRBD2 | TRBV7-3 | CASSFAGTSRTGELFF | TGTGCCAGCAGCTTTGCCGGGACTAGCCGAACCGGGGAGCTGTTTTTT
few | TRBJ2-1 | TRBD2 | TRBV29-1 | CSSESTSGEQFF | TGCAGCTCTGAATCTACTAGCGGGGAGCAGTTCTTC